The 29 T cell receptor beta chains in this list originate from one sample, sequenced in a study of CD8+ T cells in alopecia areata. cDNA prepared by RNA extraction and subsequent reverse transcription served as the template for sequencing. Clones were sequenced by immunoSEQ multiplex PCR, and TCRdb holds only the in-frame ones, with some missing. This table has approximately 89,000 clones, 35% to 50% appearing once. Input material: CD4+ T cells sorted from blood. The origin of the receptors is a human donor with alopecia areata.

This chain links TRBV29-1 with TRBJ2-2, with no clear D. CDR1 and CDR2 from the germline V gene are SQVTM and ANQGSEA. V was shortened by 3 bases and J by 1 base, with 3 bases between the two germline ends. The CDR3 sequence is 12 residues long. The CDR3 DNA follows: TGCAGCGTTGACAGGAACACCGGGGAGCTGTTTTTT. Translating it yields CSVDRNTGELFF.

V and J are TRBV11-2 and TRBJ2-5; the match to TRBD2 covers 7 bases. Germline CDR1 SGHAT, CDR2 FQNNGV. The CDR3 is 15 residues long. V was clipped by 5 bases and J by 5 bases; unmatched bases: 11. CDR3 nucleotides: TGTGCCAGCAGCGTAAATCCGGGACTAAGGGAGACCCAGTACTTC. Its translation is CASSVNPGLRETQYF.

The CDR3 DNA reads TGTGCCAGCAGTGGGGGGACAGCCTCCTACGAGCAGTACTTC. It is translated as CASSGGTASYEQYF. The V gene is TRBV2, the J gene TRBJ2-7, with TRBD1 matching over 7 bases. Per germline, CDR1 SNHLY and CDR2 FYNNEI. This CDR3 is built from 14 residues. V shed 4 bases and J 0 bases; nucleotides not matched to a gene: 3.

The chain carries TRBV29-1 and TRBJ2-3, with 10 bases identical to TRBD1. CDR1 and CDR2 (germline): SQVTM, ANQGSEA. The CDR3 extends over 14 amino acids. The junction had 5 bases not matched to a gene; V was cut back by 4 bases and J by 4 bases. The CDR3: CSVAGTGAADTQYF. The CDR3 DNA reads TGCAGCGTTGCCGGGACAGGGGCGGCAGATACGCAGTATTTT.

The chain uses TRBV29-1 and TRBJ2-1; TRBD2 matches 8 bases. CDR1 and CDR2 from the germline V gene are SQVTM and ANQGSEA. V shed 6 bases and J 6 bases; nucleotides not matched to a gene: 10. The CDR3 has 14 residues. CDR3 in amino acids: CSVDSGRGGNEQFF. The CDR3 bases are TGCAGCGTAGACAGCGGGAGAGGTGGCAATGAGCAGTTCTTC.

In DNA, the CDR3 is TGCAGCGTGAGCTCCTATAATTCACCCCTCCACTTT. Protein: CSVSSYNSPLHF. This rearrangement joins TRBV29-1 to TRBJ1-6; D gene ambiguous. The CDR3 consists of 12 residues. The germline V and J ends were trimmed by 6 bases and 0 bases, with 3 bases remaining between them. Germline-derived CDR1 and CDR2 are SQVTM and ANQGSEA.

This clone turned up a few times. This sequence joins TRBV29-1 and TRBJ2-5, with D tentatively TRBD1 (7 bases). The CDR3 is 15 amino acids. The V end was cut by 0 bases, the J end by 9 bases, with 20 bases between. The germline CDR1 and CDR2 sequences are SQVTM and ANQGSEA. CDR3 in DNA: TGCAGCGTTGAAGAGGGGACGTACGCCAGGGGGGCCCAGTACTTC. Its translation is CSVEEGTYARGAQYF.

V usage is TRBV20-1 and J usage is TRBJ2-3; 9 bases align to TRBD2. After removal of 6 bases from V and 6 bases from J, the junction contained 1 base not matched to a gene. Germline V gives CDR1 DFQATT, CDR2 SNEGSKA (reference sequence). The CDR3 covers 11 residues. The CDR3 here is CSAGTSDTQYF. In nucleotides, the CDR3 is TGCAGTGCGGGGACTAGCGATACGCAGTATTTT.

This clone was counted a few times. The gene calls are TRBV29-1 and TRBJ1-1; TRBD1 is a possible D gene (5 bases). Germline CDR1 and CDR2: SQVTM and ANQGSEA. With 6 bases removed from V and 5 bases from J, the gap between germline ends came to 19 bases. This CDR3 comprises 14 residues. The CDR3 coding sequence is TGCAGCGTCGACTATTGGAAGGGGAGGACTGAAGCTTTCTTT. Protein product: CSVDYWKGRTEAFF.

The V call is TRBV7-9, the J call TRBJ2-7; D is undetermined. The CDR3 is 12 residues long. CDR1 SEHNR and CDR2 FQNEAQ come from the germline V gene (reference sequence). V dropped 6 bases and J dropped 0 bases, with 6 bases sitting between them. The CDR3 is CASSSNSYEQYF. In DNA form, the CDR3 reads TGTGCCAGCAGTTCAAACTCCTACGAGCAGTACTTC. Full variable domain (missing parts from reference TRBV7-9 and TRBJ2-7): DTGVSQNPRHKITKRGQNVTFRCDPISEHNRLYWYRQTLGQGPEFLTYFQNEAQLEKSRLLSDRFSAERPKGSFSTLEIQRTEQGDSAMYLCASSSNSYEQYFGPGTRLTVT.

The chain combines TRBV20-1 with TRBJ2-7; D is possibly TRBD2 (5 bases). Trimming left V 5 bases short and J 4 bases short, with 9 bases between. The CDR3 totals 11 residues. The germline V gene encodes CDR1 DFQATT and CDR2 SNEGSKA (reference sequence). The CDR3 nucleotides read TGCAGTGCTCGCGGGTTTTACGAGCAGTACTTC. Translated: CSARGFYEQYF.

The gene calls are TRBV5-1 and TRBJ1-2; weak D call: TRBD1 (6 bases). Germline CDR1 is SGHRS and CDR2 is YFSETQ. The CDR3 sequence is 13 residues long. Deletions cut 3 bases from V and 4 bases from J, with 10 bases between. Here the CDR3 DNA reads TGCGCCAGCAGCTCCGGACAGATCTATGGCTACACCTTC. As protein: CASSSGQIYGYTF.

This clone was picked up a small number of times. DNA for the CDR3: TGTGCCAGCAGCTTGTACTCCGGGCCTGATAACTATGGCTACACCTTC. Amino acid sequence: CASSLYSGPDNYGYTF. The rearrangement links TRBV11-3 to TRBJ1-2, with D hard to call. The V end lost 3 bases, the J end lost 1 base, and 15 bases lay between the germline ends. The CDR3 loop spans 16 amino acids. The germline gives CDR1 SGHNT, CDR2 YENEEA.

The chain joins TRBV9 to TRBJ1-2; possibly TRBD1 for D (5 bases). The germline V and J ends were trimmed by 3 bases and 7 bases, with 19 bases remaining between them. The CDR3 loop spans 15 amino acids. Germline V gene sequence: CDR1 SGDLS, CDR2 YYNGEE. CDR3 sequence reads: CASSAAYGGRGGYTF. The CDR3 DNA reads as TGTGCCAGCAGCGCGGCGTACGGGGGAAGAGGTGGCTACACCTTC.

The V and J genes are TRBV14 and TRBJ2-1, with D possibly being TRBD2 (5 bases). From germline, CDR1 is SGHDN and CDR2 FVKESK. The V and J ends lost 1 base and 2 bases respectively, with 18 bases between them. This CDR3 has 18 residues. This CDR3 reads CASSQGWDFFGAYNEQFF. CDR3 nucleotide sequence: TGTGCCAGCAGCCAAGGTTGGGATTTTTTCGGGGCCTACAATGAGCAGTTCTTC.

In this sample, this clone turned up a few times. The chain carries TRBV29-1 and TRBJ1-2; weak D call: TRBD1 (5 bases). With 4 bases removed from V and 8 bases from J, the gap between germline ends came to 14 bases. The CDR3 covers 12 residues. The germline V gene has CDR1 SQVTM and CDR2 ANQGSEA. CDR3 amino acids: CSVGEGRIGYTF. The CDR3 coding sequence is TGCAGCGTTGGTGAGGGGCGTATCGGCTACACCTTC.

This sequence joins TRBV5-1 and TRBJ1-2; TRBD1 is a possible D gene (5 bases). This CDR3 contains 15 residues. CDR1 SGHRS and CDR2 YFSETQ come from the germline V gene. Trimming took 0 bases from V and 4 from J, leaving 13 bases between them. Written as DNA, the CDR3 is TGCGCCAGCAGCTTGGTTGAGGACACCAGCTATGGCTACACCTTC. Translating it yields CASSLVEDTSYGYTF. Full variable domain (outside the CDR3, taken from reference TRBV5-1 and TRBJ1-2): KAGVTQTPRYLIKTRGQQVTLSCSPISGHRSVSWYQQTPGQGLQFLFEYFSETQRNKGNFPGRFSGRQFSNSRSEMNVSTLELGDSALYLCASSLVEDTSYGYTFGSGTRLTVV.

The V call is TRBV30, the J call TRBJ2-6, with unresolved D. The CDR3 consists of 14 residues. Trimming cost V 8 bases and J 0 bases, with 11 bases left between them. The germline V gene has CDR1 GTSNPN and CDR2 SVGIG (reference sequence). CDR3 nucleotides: TGTGCCACACCGGGCCGCTCTGGGGCCAACGTCCTGACTTTC. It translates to CATPGRSGANVLTF.

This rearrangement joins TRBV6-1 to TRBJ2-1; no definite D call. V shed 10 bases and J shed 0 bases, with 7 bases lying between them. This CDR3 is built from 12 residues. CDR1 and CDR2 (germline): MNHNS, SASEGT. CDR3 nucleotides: TGTGCCACGAGCAGCTCCTACAATGAGCAGTTCTTC. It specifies CATSSSYNEQFF.

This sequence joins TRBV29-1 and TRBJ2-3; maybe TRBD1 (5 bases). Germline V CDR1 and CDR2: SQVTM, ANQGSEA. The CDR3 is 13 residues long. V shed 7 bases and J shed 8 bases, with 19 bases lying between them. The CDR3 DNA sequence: TGCAGCGCTTCGACGGTCGAAAGGGGTACGCAGTATTTT. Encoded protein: CSASTVERGTQYF.

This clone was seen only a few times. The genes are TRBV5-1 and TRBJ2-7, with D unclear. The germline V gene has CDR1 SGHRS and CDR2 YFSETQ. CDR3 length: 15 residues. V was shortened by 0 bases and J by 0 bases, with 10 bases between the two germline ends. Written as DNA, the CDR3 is TGCGCCAGCAGCTTGGCCCCGGCCCGCTCCTACGAGCAGTACTTC. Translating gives CASSLAPARSYEQYF.

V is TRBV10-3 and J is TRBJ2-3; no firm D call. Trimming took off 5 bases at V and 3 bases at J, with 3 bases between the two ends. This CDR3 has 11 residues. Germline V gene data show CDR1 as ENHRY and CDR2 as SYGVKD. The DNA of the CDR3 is TGTGCCATCAGTAATACAGATACGCAGTATTTT. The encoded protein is CAISNTDTQYF.

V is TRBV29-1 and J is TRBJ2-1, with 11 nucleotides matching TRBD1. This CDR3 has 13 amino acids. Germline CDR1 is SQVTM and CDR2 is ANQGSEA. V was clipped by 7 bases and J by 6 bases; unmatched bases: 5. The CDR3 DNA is TGCAGCGCAGCCGGGACAGGGGGCAATGAGCAGTTCTTC. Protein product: CSAAGTGGNEQFF.

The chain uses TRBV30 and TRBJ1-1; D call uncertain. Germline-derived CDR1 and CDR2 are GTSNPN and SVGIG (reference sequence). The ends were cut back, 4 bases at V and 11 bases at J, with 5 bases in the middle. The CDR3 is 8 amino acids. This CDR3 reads CAWNAAFF. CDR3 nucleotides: TGTGCCTGGAATGCGGCTTTCTTT.

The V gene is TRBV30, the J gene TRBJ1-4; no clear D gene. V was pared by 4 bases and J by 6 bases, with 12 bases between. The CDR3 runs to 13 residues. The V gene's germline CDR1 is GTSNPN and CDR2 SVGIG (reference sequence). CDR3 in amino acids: CAWNELRDEKLFF. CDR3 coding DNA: TGTGCCTGGAACGAACTAAGGGATGAAAAACTGTTTTTT.

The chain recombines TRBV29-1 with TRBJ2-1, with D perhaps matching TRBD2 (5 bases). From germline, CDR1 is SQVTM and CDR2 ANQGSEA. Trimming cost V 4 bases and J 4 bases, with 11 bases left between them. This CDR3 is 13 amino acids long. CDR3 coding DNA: TGCAGCGTTGCCCCGGACTGGTACAATGAGCAGTTCTTC. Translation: CSVAPDWYNEQFF.

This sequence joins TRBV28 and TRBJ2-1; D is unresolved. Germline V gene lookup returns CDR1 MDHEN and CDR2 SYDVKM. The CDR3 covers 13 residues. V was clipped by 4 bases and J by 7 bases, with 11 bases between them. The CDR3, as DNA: TGTGCCAGCAGTTCCTCGCGAGTTAATGAGCAGTTCTTC. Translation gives CASSSSRVNEQFF.

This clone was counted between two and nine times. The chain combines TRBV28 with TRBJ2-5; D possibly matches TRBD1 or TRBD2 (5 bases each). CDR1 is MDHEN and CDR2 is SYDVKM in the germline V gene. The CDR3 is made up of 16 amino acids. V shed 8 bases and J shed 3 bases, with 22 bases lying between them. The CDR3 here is CASLPSGTVGEETQYF. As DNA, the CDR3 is TGTGCCAGCCTCCCCTCCGGAACAGTGGGGGAAGAGACCCAGTACTTC. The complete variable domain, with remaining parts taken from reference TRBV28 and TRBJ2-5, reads DVKVTQSSRYLVKRTGEKVFLECVQDMDHENMFWYRQDPGLGLRLIYFSYDVKMKEKGDIPEGYSVSREKKERFSLILESASTNQTSMYLCASLPSGTVGEETQYFGPGTRLLVL.

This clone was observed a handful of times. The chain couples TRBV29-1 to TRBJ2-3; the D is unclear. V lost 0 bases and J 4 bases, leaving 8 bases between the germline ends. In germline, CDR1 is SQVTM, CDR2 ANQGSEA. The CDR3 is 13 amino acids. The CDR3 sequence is CSVEEVVPDTQYF. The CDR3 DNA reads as TGCAGCGTTGAAGAAGTAGTCCCAGATACGCAGTATTTT.